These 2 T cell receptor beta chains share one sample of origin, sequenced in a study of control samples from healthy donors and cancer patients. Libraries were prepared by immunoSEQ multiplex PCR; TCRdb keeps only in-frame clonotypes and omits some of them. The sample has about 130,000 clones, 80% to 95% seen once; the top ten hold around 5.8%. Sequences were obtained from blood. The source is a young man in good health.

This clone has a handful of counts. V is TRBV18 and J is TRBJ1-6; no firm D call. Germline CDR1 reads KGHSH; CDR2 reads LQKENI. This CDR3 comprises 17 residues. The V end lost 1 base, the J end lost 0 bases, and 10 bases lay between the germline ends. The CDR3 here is CASSPRGPDSYNSPLHF. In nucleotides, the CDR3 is TGTGCCAGCTCACCACGGGGTCCCGACTCCTATAATTCACCCCTCCACTTT.

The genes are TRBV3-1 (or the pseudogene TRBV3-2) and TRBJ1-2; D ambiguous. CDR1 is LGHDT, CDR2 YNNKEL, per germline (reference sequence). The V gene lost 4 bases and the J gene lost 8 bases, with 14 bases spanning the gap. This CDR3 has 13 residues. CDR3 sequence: CASSPRQLIGYTF. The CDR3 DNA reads TGTGCCAGCAGCCCTAGGCAGCTGATCGGCTACACCTTC.